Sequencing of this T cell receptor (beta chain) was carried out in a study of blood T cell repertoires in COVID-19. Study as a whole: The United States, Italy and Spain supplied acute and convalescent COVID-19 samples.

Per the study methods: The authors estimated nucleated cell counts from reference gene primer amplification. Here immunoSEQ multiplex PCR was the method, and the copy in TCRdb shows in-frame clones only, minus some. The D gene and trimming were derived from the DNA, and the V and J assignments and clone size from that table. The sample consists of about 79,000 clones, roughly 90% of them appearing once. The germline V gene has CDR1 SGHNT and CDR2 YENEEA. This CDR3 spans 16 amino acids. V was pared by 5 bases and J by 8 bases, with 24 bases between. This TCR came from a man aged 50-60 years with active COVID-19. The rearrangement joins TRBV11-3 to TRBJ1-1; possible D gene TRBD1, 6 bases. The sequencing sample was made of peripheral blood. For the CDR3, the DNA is TGTGCCAGCAGCCTAATGGGGGGGGCCGGTTCCCCCGAAGCTTTCTTT. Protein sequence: CASSLMGGAGSPEAFF.